This entry features one TCR beta chain sequence. The specificity of this receptor is unknown. No much larger clone is present one base from it, and per-base qualities are unavailable. This entry belongs to a study of cytomegalovirus exposure and HLA in healthy donors (dated 2017 in TCRdb). A note on the overall study: An earlier analysis of roughly 570 of the donors reported about 300 Gb of sequence data and 117 million unique TCR beta sequences obtained from roughly 170 million T cells. An early release covering some 640 HLA-typed donors comprised roughly 300 gigabases of sequencing data and roughly 85 million unique TCR sequences. Of the roughly 410 genotyped donors, 75% to 85% were placed in the genetic ancestry cluster associated with self-reported Caucasian donors. The study was designed to test whether signatures of past pathogen exposure could be identified by cataloging public T cell receptors. The study profiled the T cell repertoires of 666 subjects by immunosequencing and related them to cytomegalovirus serostatus. Besides the first cohort of under 700 subjects, a separate validation cohort made up of some 110 different subjects was used. To predict cytomegalovirus infection status, the study brought together high-throughput TCR immunosequencing, statistical association of individual TCRs with disease status, and machine learning. To study patterns of TCR occurrence, a later analysis re-analyzed previously published TCR beta repertoires from 666 donors and added high-resolution HLA genotyping. In the later analysis, no new phenotypic data were used to find candidate immune exposures; instead, reliance was placed on TCR beta sequences and their occurrence across donors. An earlier analysis of 587 of the donors used high-throughput TCR beta sequencing to judge whether each TCR beta V gene segment behaved as functional or pseudogenic. Donor age, sex, ethnicity and CMV serostatus were collected together with the repertoire data. In a later genetic analysis, genome-wide SNP genotypes for about three fifths of the 666 donors were used, and that subset was treated as a discovery cohort. All discovery cohort repertoires had been generated on a single sequencing platform. Class I and class II HLA loci were covered by the typing at four-digit resolution. The number of typed donors differed by locus: roughly 629-640 for A, B, C, DRB1 and DQB1; approximately 530 for DQA1; approximately 600 for DPA1; and some 430 for DPB1. Roughly 5 DR-DQ haplotypes were handled as single units for association and clustering, since linkage in the cohort was strong. Among 300 to 500 genotyped donors of the cohort, an average of about 220,000 unique TCR beta nucleotide sequences was sequenced per donor, of which approximately 18% were non-productive.

The V end gives up 0 bases and the J end 3 bases, leaving 8 bases in the junction not matched to a gene. The CDR3 runs 16 amino acids, cysteine and phenylalanine included. The read is trimmed to its CDR3 DNA, 48 bases read in frame from base 1. Via the germline V gene (reference sequence), CDR1 is GTSNPN and CDR2 SVGIG. The study at large found these results: A later analysis found that HLA-associated TCR beta chains were more clonally expanded and had lower generation probabilities than equally common non-associated chains. Linkage disequilibrium might explain the correlated functional status among segregating V segments, but an unknown experimental factor could not be ruled out. When HLA alleles, especially DR and DQ, strongly co-occurred, attributing TCR associations to individual alleles was difficult. Across donors, most TCR sequences were observed very rarely, whereas some public TCRs were present in many individuals. Specific HLA alleles were associated with roughly 17,000 TCR beta sequences at a false discovery rate of 0.05 in a later analysis. In an earlier analysis of 500 to 650 of the donors, most TCR beta V segments appeared in productive rearrangements about 87% or about 30% of the time, broadly matching IMGT annotations. A cluster of highly shared sequence variants was judged likely to be a technical artifact of the sequencing pipeline. A few of the identified cytomegalovirus-associated TCR beta chains were confirmed in vitro to be specific for cytomegalovirus antigens. Because counts were too low, 15 or so rarely observed V segments, including chromosome 9 orphons, were excluded from the earlier analysis of a few hundred of the donors. According to a later genetic analysis, donors in an Asian-associated ancestry cluster had fewer N-insertions in productive TCRs than the approximately 610-donor mean. The only immune exposure information available for the cohort was CMV serostatus. In a later genetic analysis, a missense DCLRE1C variant was associated with V-gene and J-gene trimming of TCR beta chains, and the association was replicated in an independent cohort. According to a later analysis, parvovirus B19, influenza, CMV and Epstein-Barr virus appeared linked to several top co-occurrence clusters. According to a later analysis, TCR association rates differed among HLA loci, with DRB1 alleles showing the most associated TCRs and HLA-C alleles showing the fewest. A further reported finding was that TCR beta sequences accurately predicted the HLA-A and HLA-B alleles for most subjects in the first cohort. Cytomegalovirus status was reported to be diagnosed by the classifier with high specificity and sensitivity in both the original and validation cohorts. The 87-base-pair reads could not distinguish some IMGT-functional V segments, including TRBV6-2 and TRBV6-3, so those segments were excluded. The authors suggested that the approach could potentially be extended to other disease states and immunological phenotypes. Most CMV-associated TCR beta chains appeared to be HLA-restricted in a later analysis, and the HLA associations seemed to be driven largely by CMV exposure. Presence/absence analyses assumed roughly uniform sequencing depth across donors, an assumption that may not hold. A total of 150 or so TCR beta chains were listed by the study as associated with cytomegalovirus. This cohort had only TCR beta chains sequenced, and the lack of alpha or paired-chain data limited which features could be detected. Because HLA typing was missing for some donors at each locus, association tests included only the typed subset.

In total, around 600 healthy bone marrow donors made up the cohort. At the time of sampling, every cohort member was nominally healthy, though immune exposures that went unrecorded were likely present. The donor tested CMV seronegative, placing the donor among the 300 to 400 seronegative members of the cohort. Every donor gave a peripheral blood sample, and the peripheral blood mononuclear cells from that sample were used for TCR beta sequencing. Genomic DNA extraction from the blood cell samples was performed with the Qiagen DNeasy Blood Extraction Kit. The library came from the immunoSEQ multiplex PCR assay. The multiplex PCR relied on a mix of 60 forward primers for TCR Vbeta segments and 13 reverse primers for TCR Jbeta segments. A multiplex PCR assay on genomic DNA amplified the CDR3 region of rearranged TCR beta genes. The amplified TCR beta libraries were sequenced on the Illumina HiSeq System as 87-base-pair reads. As for the original processing: A later analysis tallied 75 million to 95 million unique TCR beta chains across the 666 repertoires, and about 12 million of those chains were shared by two or more donors. A nearest-neighbor algorithm error-corrected the raw reads and collapsed the reads into unique sequences, merging closely related sequences to remove PCR and sequencing errors. Alignment of CDR3 sequences to IMGT reference sequences was used to assign V, D and J gene segments. For a sequence to be retained, a match of at least six nucleotides was required to both a V gene segment and a J gene segment. Rearrangements were classified as productive when the CDR3 lacked stop codons and remained in frame with V and J, and all other rearrangements were classified as non-productive. CDR3 was defined according to IMGT convention as the region running from the second conserved V-encoded cysteine to the conserved J-encoded phenylalanine. In an earlier analysis of 550 to 650 of the donors, sequences lacking an unambiguous match to a single V gene segment were excluded. In an earlier analysis of several hundred of the donors, a V segment was called functional when productive rearrangements were above 56.7%, and segregating when the standard deviation between donors exceeded 5%. To diagnose cytomegalovirus status from the catalog of TCR beta chain sequences, a statistical classification framework was built. V and J gene assignment, in a later analysis, came from comparing TCR nucleotide sequences with IMGT/GENE-DB human TR gene sequences. In a later analysis, CDR3 sequences and most-parsimonious VDJ recombination scenarios were assigned using the TCRdist pipeline. In a later analysis, each TCR beta chain was defined by its CDR3 amino acid sequence together with its V-gene family, and reads without a unique V-gene family were excluded. A later analysis removed roughly 590 highly shared, low-generation-probability nucleotide sequences to deal with suspected cross-contamination and a sequencing artifact. In a later analysis, a clonal expansion index was calculated for each public chain from normalized within-repertoire ranks of inferred template counts. A later analysis computed generation probabilities with a VDJ recombination model fitted to out-of-frame rearrangements, and checked the results against IGoR. A later analysis scored TCR-TCR, TCR-HLA and TCR-CMV co-occurrence with hypergeometric tests, applying a repertoire-size bias correction to TCR pairs. A later analysis estimated false discovery rates by permuting HLA or CMV assignments 20 times. In a later analysis, co-occurring TCRs were grouped using DBSCAN, with TCRdist sequence similarity added in when clustering inside HLA-allele-positive subsets. Repertoires with fewer than 30,000 or more than 120,000 public chains, plus five repertoires with anomalous nucleotide sharing, were excluded from co-occurrence clustering. TCRdb holds this immuneACCESS table with in-frame rearrangements only. Some clones are missing; in checked studies, unresolved V genes explain under half, and the rest has no known cause. V, J and clone size reflect that table, while D and trimming were determined from the DNA. This sample gives some 140,000 clones in total; 70% to 80% of them show up just once. The ten biggest clones cover 2% to 2.5% of the sample.

Here the chain combines TRBV30 and TRBJ2-3; 8 bases in the junction line up with TRBD1. This receptor was identified in a man aged 25-45 years in good health and CMV-seronegative. The sample was PBMCs. CDR3 region: CAWSVWTGKGTDTQYF. The sequence in DNA is TGTGCCTGGAGTGTATGGACAGGGAAAGGGACAGATACGCAGTATTTT.